This paragraph covers one T cell receptor (beta chain) sequence. Its specificity is not known. TCRdb reprocessed the 5' RACE reads, keeping one entry per CDR3 protein, no DNA. The table for this sample gives more than 95,000 distinct CDR3 sequences. This sample is part of a study of monozygotic twins with inflammatory bowel disease. Study results and caveats: Support for a single strong signal or clonotype associated with IBD was absent.

This CDR3 has 16 amino acids. Germline V gives CDR1 SGHTA, CDR2 FQGNSA. The TCR originated in a human donor with ulcerative colitis or Crohn's disease, or a healthy co-twin of an affected twin (not recorded which). This sequence joins TRBV7-2 and TRBJ2-3; TCRdb calls TRBD1, which cannot be checked without DNA. The sequenced sample was blood. The CDR3 here is CASSLLGGRSTDTQYF.